These 10 T cell receptor beta chains were sequenced from one sample in a study of blood T cell repertoires in COVID-19. Profiled with immunoSEQ multiplex PCR; TCRdb holds only in-frame clones, not every one. Among 380,000 or so clones listed, roughly 90% were seen once. The sample was peripheral blood. These receptors came from a man in his forties or fifties with acute or convalescent COVID-19.

The chain uses TRBV18 and TRBJ2-7; D possibly corresponds to TRBD1 (6 bases). This CDR3 comprises 15 residues. Germline CDR1 and CDR2: KGHSH and LQKENI. V gave up 2 bases and J gave up 0 bases, with 11 bases separating them. In nucleotides, the CDR3 is TGTGCCAGCTCACCATTGGGACAAAGCTCCTACGAGCAGTACTTC. Protein product: CASSPLGQSSYEQYF.

The rearrangement uses TRBV5-1 and TRBJ1-1; the D gene is possibly TRBD1 (5 bases). Germline CDR1 reads SGHRS; CDR2 reads YFSETQ. The CDR3 has 14 residues. V shed 3 bases and J shed 1 base, with 10 bases lying between them. The CDR3 is CASSSIGGNTEAFF. The CDR3 DNA sequence: TGCGCCAGCAGCTCCATCGGGGGGAACACTGAAGCTTTCTTT. Variable domain in full (rest from reference TRBV5-1 and TRBJ1-1): KAGVTQTPRYLIKTRGQQVTLSCSPISGHRSVSWYQQTPGQGLQFLFEYFSETQRNKGNFPGRFSGRQFSNSRSEMNVSTLELGDSALYLCASSSIGGNTEAFFGQGTRLTVV.

The chain uses TRBV4-1 and TRBJ2-2; 8 nucleotides agree with TRBD1. J gave up 5 bases and V 0 bases, and 2 bases lay outside the gene matches. This CDR3 has 15 amino acids. CDR1 and CDR2 (germline): MGHRA, YSYEKL. As DNA, the CDR3 is TGCGCCAGCAGCCAAGACCAGGGGGCGACCGGGGAGCTGTTTTTT. It codes for CASSQDQGATGELFF.

DNA of the CDR3: TGTGCCAGCAGCCCCGGGACAGGGGAGGATGGCTACACCTTC. This codes for CASSPGTGEDGYTF. V gene TRBV5-4 combines with J gene TRBJ1-2, with TRBD1 matching 10 bases. Germline loops: CDR1 SGHNT, CDR2 YYREEE (reference sequence). The CDR3 covers 14 residues. Unmatched junction bases numbered 6, after V lost 4 bases and J lost 6 bases.

V is TRBV9 and J is TRBJ2-7; 7 bases are shared with TRBD2. V shed 0 bases and J 7 bases; nucleotides not matched to a gene: 7. The CDR3 is made up of 14 amino acids. Germline lookup yields CDR1 SGDLS and CDR2 YYNGEE. The CDR3 protein is CASSVGYGTMEQYF. In DNA form, the CDR3 reads TGTGCCAGCAGCGTAGGGTACGGGACTATGGAGCAGTACTTC.

The table lists this clone with a count of one. The chain employs TRBV10-3 and TRBJ2-7, with a tentative D call TRBD1 (6 bases). V lost 7 bases and J lost 5, with 12 bases in between. CDR1 and CDR2 from the germline V gene are ENHRY and SYGVKD. The CDR3 extends over 12 amino acids. CDR3 in amino acids: CAIKRQDHEQYF. The DNA of the CDR3 is TGTGCCATCAAAAGACAGGATCACGAGCAGTACTTC.

The rearrangement uses TRBV5-6 and TRBJ2-1; 8 nucleotides match TRBD1. The CDR3 spans 15 residues. Germline CDR1 and CDR2: SGHDT and YYEEEE. V shed 2 bases, J shed 10 bases, and the junction held 11 bases outside the gene matches. CDR3 residues: CASSLAQGARREQFF. CDR3 sequence (DNA): TGTGCCAGCAGCTTAGCTCAGGGGGCGCGGCGGGAGCAGTTCTTC.

The sample holds a few counts of this clone. The rearrangement links TRBV11-1 to TRBJ2-7, with 11 bases aligning to TRBD1. Germline CDR1 SGHAT, CDR2 FQDESV (reference sequence). The CDR3 has 15 residues. V was pared by 5 bases and J by 0 bases, with 3 bases of the junction left unmatched. The CDR3 DNA follows: TGTGCCAGCAGCACCGGGACAGGGGGCTCCTACGAGCAGTACTTC. This translates into CASSTGTGGSYEQYF.

This clone was seen only once. The rearrangement uses TRBV14 and TRBJ1-5; 7 positions match TRBD1. Germline V gives CDR1 SGHDN, CDR2 FVKESK. The V and J ends lost 6 bases and 2 bases, in that order; junction bases with no gene match: 13. CDR3 length: 17 amino acids. The CDR3, as DNA: TGTGCCAGCAGGAACGTCGACAGGGTGGCCGGCAATCAGCCCCAGCATTTT. It is translated as CASRNVDRVAGNQPQHF. Drawing the rest from reference TRBV14 and TRBJ1-5, the complete variable domain is EAGVTQFPSHSVIEKGQTVTLRCDPISGHDNLYWYRRVMGKEIKFLLHFVKESKQDESGMPNNRFLAERTGGTYSTLKVQPAELEDSGVYFCASRNVDRVAGNQPQHFGDGTRLSIL.

The chain employs TRBV19 and TRBJ1-5; 9 positions agree with TRBD1. Germline CDR1 and CDR2: LNHDA and SQIVND (reference sequence). Trimming took 3 bases from V and 6 from J; bases not matched to a gene: 12. The CDR3 runs to 17 residues. The CDR3 DNA reads TGTGCCAGTAGTATCGTGGGGGGACAGGGAGCAGGTCAGCCCCAGCATTTT. Its translation is CASSIVGGQGAGQPQHF.